These T cell receptor beta chains were read from a single sample in a study of blood T cell repertoires in COVID-19. The assay was immunoSEQ multiplex PCR, and TCRdb's table has in-frame clones only and misses some. This sample has 200,000 to 250,000 clones, with over 80% found just once. Sequenced: peripheral blood. These receptors were taken from a woman between 70 and 85 years old with active or convalescent COVID-19. Both conserved end residues are part of each CDR3. The D gene is left open where the match is weak. Rows may omit the clone size; those that give it use once, few, many or a size class.

>once|TRBD2|TRBV7-9|TRBJ2-1
TGTGCCAGCAGCTTACGGTCCGGGATTGCGGGAGGGCACAATGAGCAGTTCTTC
CASSLRSGIAGGHNEQFF
>.|TRBD1|TRBV5-1|TRBJ2-1
TGCGCCAGCAGCTTAGGACAGGGGCGGAATGAGCAGTTCTTC
CASSLGQGRNEQFF
>.|TRBD1|TRBV5-1|TRBJ1-6
TGCGCCAGCAGCCCGGGACAGGGGGCTTCACCCCTCCACTTT
CASSPGQGASPLHF
>.|TRBD2|TRBV11-2|TRBJ2-1
TGTGCCAGCAGATCTAGCGGGCGATACTCCTACAATGAGCAGTTCTTC
CASRSSGRYSYNEQFF
>.|.|TRBV19|TRBJ2-4
TGTGCCAGTACCGTGACAGCAGCCAAAAACATTCAGTACTTC
CASTVTAAKNIQYF
>.|TRBD1|TRBV7-2|TRBJ1-1
TGTGCCAGCAGTCGCGAAGGGGGCCATTACCGGCCCACTGAAGCTTTCTTT
CASSREGGHYRPTEAFF
>.|TRBD2|TRBV27|TRBJ2-3
TGTGCCAGCAGTTTATCAGACGGGGGGGTAACAGATACGCAGTATTTT
CASSLSDGGVTDTQYF
>.|TRBD2|TRBV6-5|TRBJ2-1
TGTGCCAGCAGTTACAGTGGGCTAGCGGAATACAATGAGCAGTTCTTC
CASSYSGLAEYNEQFF
>.|TRBD1|TRBV28|TRBJ2-7
TGTGCCAGCAGTTTTCTGGACAGGCCCTACGAGCAGTACTTC
CASSFLDRPYEQYF
>.|TRBD1|TRBV4-2|TRBJ2-4
TGTGCCAGCAGCCAAGTCGGACAGGGGATAGCCAAAAACATTCAGTACTTC
CASSQVGQGIAKNIQYF
>.|.|TRBV10-2|TRBJ2-7
TGCGCCAGCAGTGAGTACAGACTAGTCCCCAGAAACGAGCAGTACTTC
CASSEYRLVPRNEQYF
>.|.|TRBV6-5|TRBJ1-5
TGTGCCAGCATTATCACGACCCCAGGATCCCCCCAGCATTTT
CASIITTPGSPQHF
>.|TRBD2|TRBV5-1|TRBJ2-3
TGCGCCAGCAGCAAGGCGGAGGGAGGGCCTAGCACAGATACGCAGTATTTT
CASSKAEGGPSTDTQYF
>.|TRBD2|TRBV2|TRBJ2-3
TGTGCCAGCAGTGTGCTAGCGGGGGGCACAGATACGCAGTATTTT
CASSVLAGGTDTQYF
>.|TRBD1|TRBV10-3|TRBJ1-5
TGTGCCATCAGTGACGACAGGGACAGTCAGCCCCAGCATTTT
CAISDDRDSQPQHF
>.|.|TRBV15|TRBJ1-2
TGTGCCACCAGCAGAGCCCCCACGGACTATGGCTACACCTTC
CATSRAPTDYGYTF
>.|TRBD1|TRBV6-2/TRBV6-3|TRBJ1-2
TGTGCCAGCAGTTACGGGGGACAGGGTGTTAACTATGGCTACACCTTC
CASSYGGQGVNYGYTF
>.|.|TRBV19|TRBJ2-2
TGTGCCAGTATGGTTCCAGCGAACACCGGGGAGCTGTTTTTT
CASMVPANTGELFF
>.|.|TRBV25-1|TRBJ1-4
TGTGCCAGCAGTGGACGGGGGTCTTATGAAAAACTGTTTTTT
CASSGRGSYEKLFF
>.|TRBD1|TRBV9|TRBJ2-7
TGTGCCAGCAGCACTGGGACAGGGGGCATTTCGGACGAGCAGTACTTC
CASSTGTGGISDEQYF
>.|TRBD1|TRBV4-2|TRBJ1-4
TGTGCCAGCAGCCAAGCTGGGACAGGGGTTGAAAAACTGTTTTTT
CASSQAGTGVEKLFF
>.|TRBD1|TRBV5-1|TRBJ1-4
TGCGCCAGCAGCTTACAGGGGGAAAAACTGTTTTTT
CASSLQGEKLFF
>.|TRBD1|TRBV18|TRBJ2-7
TGTGCCAGCTCAAGACAGGGTTCCTCCTCCTACGAGCAGTACTTC
CASSRQGSSSYEQYF
>.|.|TRBV11-3|TRBJ1-1
TGTGCCAGCAGCTTATCGGGGGGGAACACTGAAGCTTTCTTT
CASSLSGGNTEAFF
>.|.|TRBV7-2|TRBJ2-1
TGTGCCAGCACCGCAACCGCCGCTCAGGGGAATGAGCAGTTCTTC
CASTATAAQGNEQFF
>.|.|TRBV6-1|TRBJ1-5
TGTGCCAGCAGTGAAAACATCGATCAGCCCCAGCATTTT
CASSENIDQPQHF
>.|.|TRBV11-2|TRBJ2-2
TGTGCCAGCACCATATGGGCCCGGTCGGTCCCCGGGGAGCTGTTTTTT
CASTIWARSVPGELFF
>.|TRBD1|TRBV18|TRBJ2-2
TGTGCCAGCTCACCAGCTTCCGGGACAGCGGGGGAGCTGTTTTTT
CASSPASGTAGELFF
>.|.|TRBV6-6|TRBJ1-5
TGTGCCAGCAGTTACGTCACAGGTCTCGATCAGCCCCAGCATTTT
CASSYVTGLDQPQHF
>.|.|TRBV9|TRBJ2-2
TGTGCCAGCAGCGTAGACACGACCGGGGAGCTGTTTTTT
CASSVDTTGELFF
>few|.|TRBV28|TRBJ1-2
TGTGCCACCCGAACGAGGGTACGGTATGGCTACACCTTC
CATRTRVRYGYTF
>.|.|TRBV10-2|TRBJ2-3
TGCGCCAGCAGTGAGGCCCCGGAGAGTCTGACAGATACGCAGTATTTT
CASSEAPESLTDTQYF
>.|.|TRBV6-5|TRBJ2-7
TGTGCCACCTCACACCTCTACGAGCAGTACTTC
CATSHLYEQYF
>.|.|TRBV28|TRBJ1-5
TGTGCCAGCAGTTTATGGGACACCAATCAGCCCCAGCATTTT
CASSLWDTNQPQHF
>.|.|TRBV7-2|TRBJ2-5
TGTGCCAGCAGCTTGATTTCAGGGGCCCCAACCCGGGAGACCCAGTACTTC
CASSLISGAPTRETQYF
>.|TRBD2|TRBV7-9|TRBJ2-5
TGTGCCAGCAGCGGCGTTATTAGCGGGAGGTTATACCAAGAGACCCAGTACTTC
CASSGVISGRLYQETQYF
>.|TRBD1|TRBV10-3|TRBJ1-1
TGTGCCATCAGTGAGTCGGGGGACAGGGGTACTGAAGCTTTCTTT
CAISESGDRGTEAFF
>.|TRBD1|TRBV27|TRBJ2-7
TGTGCCAGCAGTTTATTAGGGGACAGGGAGTACGAGCAGTACTTC
CASSLLGDREYEQYF
>.|TRBD2|TRBV3-1/TRBV3-2|TRBJ2-6
TGTGCCAGCAGCCAAGAGAATCCCGCGGGGGGGCCTACGGGGGCCAACGTCCTGACTTTC
CASSQENPAGGPTGANVLTF
>.|TRBD1|TRBV7-9|TRBJ1-2
TGTGCCAGCAGCCCTAGAGGACAGGGAATCGTATTTACTAACTATGGCTACACCTTC
CASSPRGQGIVFTNYGYTF
>.|TRBD1|TRBV5-5|TRBJ1-4
TGTGCCAGCAGCTACACCCCACCGGGACAGGGACTGTTTTTT
CASSYTPPGQGLFF
>once|.|TRBV9|TRBJ2-5
TGTGCCAGCAGCGTAGGTCCCTCGCAAGAGACCCAGTACTTC
CASSVGPSQETQYF
>.|.|TRBV28|TRBJ1-1
TGTGCCACCACGGGGGGCCCGGCGAACACTGAAGCTTTCTTT
CATTGGPANTEAFF
>.|.|TRBV7-2|TRBJ2-2
TGTGCCAGCAGCTTAGTCAGGGGCGGTCAGGACACCGGGGAGCTGTTTTTT
CASSLVRGGQDTGELFF
>.|.|TRBV2|TRBJ2-7
TGTGCCAGCAGTGAAACTGAGGTACCTAACGAGCAGTACTTC
CASSETEVPNEQYF
>once|.|TRBV7-2|TRBJ2-6
TGTGCCAGCAGCTCTCAGTTCCGCTCTGGGGCCAACGTCCTGACTTTC
CASSSQFRSGANVLTF